This T cell receptor (beta chain) was recorded in a study of identifying expanded T cells in peripheral blood. As concerns this clone: Its antigen is still unknown. Other DNA sequences of this sample code for an identical CDR3.

Sequencing used immunoSEQ multiplex PCR; TCRdb keeps in-frame clones, though not all of them. Of 81,000 or so clones in the sample, roughly 84% were seen once. During the collection period, no donor immune events like infections were recorded. Study-wide results and limits: Technical replicates showed roughly 1.2 changed clones; about 2 weeks approximately 16; four weeks 19. Two-week clone count variance significantly increased as total template count grew.

CDR1 SGHTA and CDR2 FQGTGA come from the germline V gene. This CDR3 has 12 amino acids. The germline V and J ends were trimmed by 4 bases and 6 bases, with 6 bases remaining between them. The source material was blood. The V and J genes are TRBV7-3 and TRBJ2-2; the D is unclear. This clonotype was obtained from a person aged 18 to 69 in good health. CDR3 bases: TGTGCCAGCAGCTCTCGGGCCGGGGAGCTGTTTTTT. Translating gives CASSSRAGELFF.